Following are 9 T cell receptor beta chains from one sample sequenced in a study of shared clonotypes between healthy human individuals. Sequencing used immunoSEQ multiplex PCR; TCRdb keeps in-frame clones, though not all of them. The data contain some 630,000 clones, about three quarters of them seen just once; the ten biggest clones take up under 2%. Specimen: memory CD4+ T cells sorted from blood. This sample's subset: CD45RA-negative fraction. The origin of the receptors is a woman in her twenties or thirties in good health.

This chain uses TRBV28 with TRBJ1-5; TRBD1 matches at 9 bases. J was trimmed by 2 bases and V by 6 bases; bases with no gene match: 11. This CDR3 comprises 17 residues. Germline CDR1 MDHEN, CDR2 SYDVKM. The CDR3 here is CASSTRGQGLGNQPQHF. The CDR3 bases are TGTGCCAGCAGCACCCGTGGACAGGGGTTGGGCAATCAGCCCCAGCATTTT. The entire variable domain, with the rest obtained from reference TRBV28 and TRBJ1-5, is as follows: DVKVTQSSRYLVKRTGEKVFLECVQDMDHENMFWYRQDPGLGLRLIYFSYDVKMKEKGDIPEGYSVSREKKERFSLILESASTNQTSMYLCASSTRGQGLGNQPQHFGDGTRLSIL.

As to this clone: Other DNA sequences in this sample translate to the same CDR3. The chain links TRBV5-1 to TRBJ2-3, with D possibly being TRBD1 (5 bases). With 3 bases removed from V and 5 bases from J, the gap between germline ends came to 13 bases. This CDR3 is 14 amino acids long. CDR1 is SGHRS and CDR2 is YFSETQ in the germline V gene. The CDR3 loop reads CASSSGTGGDTQYF. The DNA for the CDR3 is TGCGCCAGCAGCTCTGGAACAGGCGGAGATACGCAGTATTTT.

This chain joins TRBV4-3 and TRBJ2-5; 7 positions match TRBD1. With 4 bases clipped from V and 7 bases from J, the junction kept 15 bases outside the gene matches. There are 16 residues in the CDR3. Germline CDR1 and CDR2: LGHNA and YSLEER. The CDR3, as DNA: TGCGCCAGCAGCCTAAGACTCCGACAGGGATTAGCGACCCAGTACTTC. Amino acid sequence: CASSLRLRQGLATQYF.

The chain links TRBV28 to TRBJ2-6; tentative D call: TRBD2 (5 bases). The V end was cut by 2 bases, the J end by 5 bases, with 10 bases between. CDR3 length: 15 amino acids. Germline CDR1 is MDHEN and CDR2 is SYDVKM. The CDR3 sequence: CASSLEGSWANVLTF. The CDR3 coding sequence is TGTGCCAGCAGTTTAGAGGGTTCCTGGGCCAACGTCCTGACTTTC.

J is TRBJ2-5 and V is TRBV6-1, with D maybe TRBD1 (6 bases). The germline V gene has CDR1 MNHNS and CDR2 SASEGT. CDR3 length equals 15 residues. The ends were cut back, 6 bases at V and 3 bases at J, with 17 bases in the middle. CDR3 protein: CASRANRVREETQYF. The CDR3 coding sequence is TGTGCCAGCAGGGCCAACAGGGTCAGGGAAGAGACCCAGTACTTC.

J is TRBJ2-7 and V is TRBV6-4, with a weak D call TRBD2 (6 bases). The CDR3 loop spans 12 amino acids. Germline V gene data show CDR1 as MRHNA and CDR2 as SNTAGT. The V end was cut by 8 bases, the J end by 4 bases, with 12 bases between. The CDR3 DNA sequence: TGTGCCAGCGCTGGGACTCCTTACGAGCAGTACTTC. Translating gives CASAGTPYEQYF.

J is TRBJ1-2 and V is TRBV28, with D perhaps matching TRBD1 (5 bases). V was trimmed by 4 bases and J by 2 bases, leaving 11 bases between them. This CDR3 has 14 amino acids. CDR1 and CDR2 from the germline V gene are MDHEN and SYDVKM. The CDR3 DNA reads as TGTGCCAGCAGTTATGGACCAGGGAACTATGGCTACACCTTC. Translating gives CASSYGPGNYGYTF.

The gene calls are TRBV29-1 and TRBJ2-1, with 7 bases lining up with TRBD2. This CDR3 is built from 15 residues. V shed 8 bases and J 5 bases; nucleotides not matched to a gene: 15. Looked up from germline, CDR1 is SQVTM and CDR2 is ANQGSEA. CDR3 coding DNA: TGCAGCACTCAGGGAGGGGCAGGGCAGAACAATGAGCAGTTCTTC. Protein sequence: CSTQGGAGQNNEQFF.

The chain has TRBV5-1 and TRBJ2-7; the D gene could be TRBD1 or TRBD2 (5 bases each). CDR1 and CDR2 from the germline V gene are SGHRS and YFSETQ. This CDR3 has 13 residues. Trimming left V 5 bases short and J 5 bases short, with 14 bases between. CDR3 nucleotides: TGCGCCAGCAGTATAGGGGAGAAGGACGAGCAGTACTTC. Amino acids: CASSIGEKDEQYF.